What follows describes a single T cell receptor (beta chain). V lost 7 bases and J 0 bases, leaving 15 bases between the germline ends. The germline V gene encodes CDR1 LNHDA and CDR2 SQIVND (reference sequence). The CDR3 totals 15 residues. Sequencing used immunoSEQ multiplex PCR; TCRdb keeps in-frame clones, though not all of them. The sample consists of tens of thousands of clones, approximately 92% of them appearing once. The sample belongs to a study of T cell changes during pregnancy in multiple sclerosis. V and J are TRBV19 and TRBJ1-2; D not resolved. Sequenced here: peripheral blood, sampled in the second trimester of pregnancy. The clonotype was recovered from a female donor with multiple sclerosis, enrolled in a pregnancy study. The CDR3, as DNA: TGTGCCAGTACCCCCGCGATTTCCGCTAACTATGGCTACACCTTC. It is translated as CASTPAISANYGYTF.